These 23 T cell receptor beta chains were all obtained from the same sample, sequenced in a study of patients and donors after allogeneic stem cell transplantation. Each CDR3 protein is one row after TCRdb ran MiXCR on the RT-PCR reads. The profile shows more than 850,000 distinct CDR3 sequences, approximately 19% of them singletons. Sequenced sample: blood, either unsorted or a sorted T cell fraction (not recorded which). The source of these receptors is a human donor who was either an allogeneic HSCT recipient or a stem cell or donor lymphocyte infusion donor (not recorded which). It is not recorded whose cells these are; they may come from a transplant donor.

This clonotype was observed a few times. V is TRBV12-3 or TRBV12-4 and J is TRBJ2-3, with a tentative D call TRBD2 (7 bases). The CDR3 sequence is 15 residues long. The V gene lost 7 bases and the J gene lost 7 bases, with 21 bases spanning the gap. Written as DNA, the CDR3 is TGTGCCAGCACCTATGTCGGGGGGCCCCTCAATACGCAGTATTTT. It specifies CASTYVGGPLNTQYF.

This clonotype occurred many times. The rearrangement uses TRBV7-6 and TRBJ2-3; TRBD2 agrees at 8 bases. Germline V gives CDR1 SGHVS, CDR2 FNYEAQ. This CDR3 has 15 residues. Trimming at V came to 3 bases and at J to 2 bases, leaving 4 bases not matched to a gene. CDR3 sequence (DNA): TGTGCCAGCAGCTTGGTCGGGGGGGCCACAGATACGCAGTATTTT. Residues: CASSLVGGATDTQYF. The whole variable domain, filled in from reference TRBV7-6 and TRBJ2-3, reads GAGVSQSPRYKVTKRGQDVALRCDPISGHVSLYWYRQALGQGPEFLTYFNYEAQQDKSGLPNDRFSAERPEGSISTLTIQRTEQRDSAMYRCASSLVGGATDTQYFGPGTRLTVL.

Ten or more counts support this clonotype. The CDR3 spells CASSTGGLNTEAFF. CDR3 nucleotide sequence: TGTGCCAGCAGTACCGGGGGACTAAACACTGAAGCTTTCTTT. The V and J genes are TRBV12-3 or TRBV12-4 and TRBJ1-1, with D possibly being TRBD1 (5 bases). The CDR3 is 14 amino acids. V lost 5 bases and J lost 2, with 12 bases in between.

This sequence joins TRBV7-9 and TRBJ1-1, with D possibly being TRBD1 (6 bases). The CDR3 runs 15 residues. Germline CDR1 SEHNR, CDR2 FQNEAQ (reference sequence). V was shortened by 1 base and J by 1 base, with 10 bases between the two germline ends. The CDR3 DNA reads as TGTGCCAGCAGCTTAGAACAGGGCAGGAACACTGAAGCTTTCTTT. This encodes CASSLEQGRNTEAFF.

The chain uses TRBV29-1 and TRBJ1-2; no firm D call. CDR1 is SQVTM, CDR2 ANQGSEA, per germline. The CDR3 is 10 residues long. V was shortened by 7 bases and J by 8 bases, with 11 bases between the two germline ends. The CDR3 nucleotides are TGCAGCGCCGAGTTGGAGGGCTACACCTTC. Translation: CSAELEGYTF.

This clonotype was observed a handful of times. The chain is built from TRBV4-1 and TRBJ2-3, with 10 bases identical to TRBD2. The CDR3 is 17 amino acids. Germline V gene data show CDR1 as MGHRA and CDR2 as YSYEKL. With V trimmed by 0 bases and J by 4 bases, 7 bases remained unmatched. CDR3: CASSQDYPSGGPDTQYF. The CDR3 coding sequence is TGCGCCAGCAGCCAAGATTACCCTAGCGGGGGTCCAGATACGCAGTATTTT.

V is TRBV12-3 or TRBV12-4 and J is TRBJ2-7; the D is unclear. V was cut by 3 bases and J by 1 base, with 13 bases left in between. This CDR3 spans 15 amino acids. The CDR3 sequence is CASSFITGGSYEQYF. In DNA form, the CDR3 reads TGTGCCAGCAGTTTTATTACGGGTGGGTCCTACGAGCAGTACTTC.

V and J are TRBV5-1 and TRBJ2-5, with 10 bases that match TRBD2. The CDR3 has 18 amino acids. J was trimmed by 4 bases and V by 0 bases; bases with no gene match: 12. Germline CDR1 SGHRS, CDR2 YFSETQ. CDR3 protein: CASSLGRRSGRAPETQYF. DNA for the CDR3: TGCGCCAGCAGCTTGGGGCGTCGGAGCGGGAGGGCCCCAGAGACCCAGTACTTC.

The chain is built from TRBV6-5 and TRBJ2-7; no definite D call. In germline, CDR1 is MNHEY, CDR2 SVGAGI. The CDR3 length is 12 residues. Trimming removed 0 bases from V and 6 bases from J, with 6 bases in between. The CDR3 nucleotides read TGTGCCAGCAGTTACTCATACGGCGAGCAGTACTTC. Amino acid sequence: CASSYSYGEQYF.

The chain links TRBV2 to TRBJ2-3; D remains unclear. CDR3 length equals 14 residues. Looked up from germline, CDR1 is SNHLY and CDR2 is FYNNEI. With 6 bases removed from V and 0 bases from J, the gap between germline ends came to 10 bases. The CDR3 DNA follows: TGTGCCAGCAGACCGAGACGGAGCACAGATACGCAGTATTTT. This gives the protein CASRPRRSTDTQYF.

This clonotype was seen a few times. This chain connects TRBV13 to TRBJ2-7; 11 bases fit TRBD2. Germline trimming cut 4 bases from V and 5 bases from J; bases unmatched to any gene: 10. Germline V CDR1 and CDR2: PRHDT, FYEKMQ (reference sequence). The CDR3 sequence is 16 residues long. The DNA for the CDR3 is TGTGCCAGCAGCTCGCGATATAGCGGGGGGGTCAACGAGCAGTACTTC. The encoded protein is CASSSRYSGGVNEQYF.

A few counts support this clonotype. The V call is TRBV12-3 or TRBV12-4, the J call TRBJ2-5; perhaps TRBD2 as D (7 bases). The germline V and J ends were trimmed by 6 bases and 5 bases, with 16 bases remaining between them. The CDR3 has 14 amino acids. The CDR3 spells CASRPVGGAETQYF. As DNA, the CDR3 is TGTGCCAGCAGGCCCGTTGGGGGGGCGGAGACCCAGTACTTC.

This clonotype appeared many times. The gene calls are TRBV9 and TRBJ2-1, with D possibly being TRBD1 or TRBD2 (5 bases each). Germline CDR1 is SGDLS and CDR2 is YYNGEE. Trimming cost V 5 bases and J 2 bases, with 8 bases left between them. The CDR3 runs to 13 residues. The CDR3 region is CASSVGAYNEQFF. CDR3 coding DNA: TGTGCCAGCAGTGTGGGGGCCTACAATGAGCAGTTCTTC.

The rearrangement joins TRBV4-1 to TRBJ2-1; TRBD2 matches 7 bases. Germline-derived CDR1 and CDR2 are MGHRA and YSYEKL. V lost 3 bases and J lost 5; bases outside the gene matches: 10. The CDR3 is 16 amino acids. CDR3 bases: TGCGCCAGCAGCCACCCGTCCAGCGGGAATCACAATGAGCAGTTCTTC. It yields the protein CASSHPSSGNHNEQFF.

V is TRBV7-9 and J is TRBJ1-1; 9 bases are shared with TRBD1. The V gene end was trimmed by 5 bases and the J gene end by 2 bases; junction bases not matched to a gene: 12. The CDR3 contains 17 residues. Germline CDR1 reads SEHNR; CDR2 reads FQNEAQ (reference sequence). DNA for the CDR3: TGTGCCAGCAGCCACTCTCGGACAGGGGAAGGAAACACTGAAGCTTTCTTT. It encodes CASSHSRTGEGNTEAFF.

This clonotype was recorded a few times. The rearrangement links TRBV27 to TRBJ2-1; TRBD2 matches 12 bases. CDR1 and CDR2 from the germline V gene are MNHEY and SMNVEV (reference sequence). Trimming cost V 3 bases and J 8 bases; bases outside gene matches: 5. The CDR3 is 15 amino acids. The CDR3 nucleotides are TGTGCCAGCAGTTTGTTTCCTAGCGGGGGGGATGAGCAGTTCTTC. As protein: CASSLFPSGGDEQFF.

The sample holds many counts of this clonotype. The chain recombines TRBV7-9 with TRBJ2-3; 7 bases match TRBD2. The CDR3 is 15 residues long. V was pared by 2 bases and J by 0 bases, with 2 bases of the junction left unmatched. CDR1 is SEHNR and CDR2 is FQNEAQ in the germline V gene (reference sequence). DNA of the CDR3: TGTGCCAGCAGCTTAACGCGGGGGAGCACAGATACGCAGTATTTT. It codes for CASSLTRGSTDTQYF.

This clonotype was observed a handful of times. The chain couples TRBV11-1 to TRBJ2-3; TRBD2 agrees at 15 bases. The V gene's germline CDR1 is SGHAT and CDR2 FQDESV (reference sequence). Unmatched junction bases numbered 6, after V lost 4 bases and J lost 1 base. The CDR3 runs to 18 residues. The CDR3 nucleotides read TGTGCCAGCAGCTCCGGACTAGCGGGGGGGCAGGGCACAGATACGCAGTATTTT. Its translation is CASSSGLAGGQGTDTQYF.

The CDR3 nucleotides are TGCGCCAGCAGCCAAGATCTTTGGGGGGCGGCGGCGGGAGGGAACAATGAGCAGTTCTTC. This sequence encodes CASSQDLWGAAAGGNNEQFF. This sequence joins TRBV4-1 and TRBJ2-1; 9 bases agree with TRBD2. Looked up from germline, CDR1 is MGHRA and CDR2 is YSYEKL. The V gene end was trimmed by 0 bases and the J gene end by 5 bases; junction bases not matched to a gene: 17. The CDR3 covers 20 residues.

This chain links TRBV6-1 with TRBJ2-4, with TRBD2 matching over 8 bases. The CDR3 totals 15 residues. CDR1 and CDR2 (germline): MNHNS, SASEGT. With 5 bases clipped from V and 13 bases from J, the junction kept 16 bases outside the gene matches. The CDR3 bases are TGTGCCAGCAGTAAGTTAAGCGGGACTAGAGAGGTCCAGTACTTC. Translated: CASSKLSGTREVQYF.

This rearrangement joins TRBV6-1 to TRBJ1-1; maybe TRBD1 (5 bases). Trimming took 4 bases from V and 4 from J, leaving 16 bases between them. From germline, CDR1 is MNHNS and CDR2 SASEGT. The CDR3 runs 15 residues. The CDR3 is CASSASTVLGTEAFF. The DNA of the CDR3 is TGTGCCAGCAGTGCTTCGACAGTCTTGGGCACTGAAGCTTTCTTT.

The table lists this clonotype with a few counts. The rearrangement joins TRBV7-3 to TRBJ2-1, with D possibly TRBD2 on 5 matching bases. This CDR3 comprises 12 residues. Trimming removed 5 bases from V and 10 bases from J, with 12 bases in between. Germline V gene data show CDR1 as SGHTA and CDR2 as FQGTGA. The CDR3 region has the DNA TGTGCCAGCAGCCAATCAACGGGGGAGCAGTTCTTC. Its translation is CASSQSTGEQFF.

The chain links TRBV25-1 to TRBJ2-1; 12 bases are shared with TRBD2. V was clipped by 6 bases and J by 4 bases; unmatched bases: 7. The CDR3 totals 16 residues. Germline V gene lookup returns CDR1 MGHDK and CDR2 SYGVNS. CDR3 DNA: TGTGCCAGCAGCGAACTAGCGGGAGGACCATACAATGAGCAGTTCTTC. Translated, it gives CASSELAGGPYNEQFF. The whole variable domain, remainder taken from reference TRBV25-1 and TRBJ2-1, is EADIYQTPRYLVIGTGKKITLECSQTMGHDKMYWYQQDPGMELHLIHYSYGVNSTEKGDLSSESTVSRIRTEHFPLTLESARPSHTSQYLCASSELAGGPYNEQFFGPGTRLTVL.